The 23 T cell receptor beta chains in this list originate from one sample, sequenced in a study of radiotherapy plus CTLA-4 blockade in lung cancer. Profiling relied on immunoSEQ multiplex PCR, and the TCRdb table lists in-frame clones only, not all of them. Among 75,000 to 95,000 clones listed, around 72% were seen once. The sequences come from peripheral blood, collected from a patient treated with radiotherapy plus ipilimumab. The receptors stem from a human donor with non-small cell lung cancer that progressed on radiotherapy plus ipilimumab.

J is TRBJ1-5 and V is TRBV19; maybe TRBD1 (6 bases). CDR1 and CDR2 (germline): LNHDA, SQIVND (reference sequence). This CDR3 region has 17 residues. Trimming cost V 5 bases and J 4 bases, with 21 bases left between them. CDR3 loop: CASSLFIGDIGNQPQHF. The CDR3 coding sequence is TGTGCCAGTAGTCTCTTTATAGGGGACATTGGAAATCAGCCCCAGCATTTT. Based on the CDR3 plus reference TRBV19 and TRBJ1-5, the full variable domain is DGGITQSPKYLFRKEGQNVTLSCEQNLNHDAMYWYRQDPGQGLRLIYYSQIVNDFQKGDIAEGYSVSREKKESFPLTVTSAQKNPTAFYLCASSLFIGDIGNQPQHFGDGTRLSIL.

This clone was counted a single time. V usage is TRBV6-6 and J usage is TRBJ1-6; the match to TRBD1 covers 7 bases. Germline CDR1 and CDR2: MNHNY and SVGAGI (reference sequence). CDR3 length: 14 amino acids. V shed 6 bases and J 7 bases; nucleotides not matched to a gene: 6. The CDR3 DNA reads as TGTGCCAGCAGGCGAGGGACAGCGAATTCACCCCTCCACTTT. Protein: CASRRGTANSPLHF.

The chain couples TRBV7-9 to TRBJ1-4; TRBD1 aligns across 9 bases. Germline V gene lookup returns CDR1 SEHNR and CDR2 FQNEAQ (reference sequence). V was pared by 1 base and J by 12 bases, with 0 bases of the junction left unmatched. The CDR3 spans 12 residues. The CDR3 DNA is TGTGCCAGCAGCTTAGACAGGGGGCAACTGTTTTTT. Amino acid sequence: CASSLDRGQLFF.

This chain joins TRBV7-8 and TRBJ1-1, with D perhaps matching TRBD1 (5 bases). V was cut by 5 bases and J by 1 base, with 11 bases left in between. This CDR3 spans 14 amino acids. CDR1 is SGHVS and CDR2 is FQNEAQ in the germline V gene. CDR3 loop: CASSIGGGNTEAFF. The CDR3 DNA follows: TGTGCCAGCAGCATCGGGGGGGGGAACACTGAAGCTTTCTTT.

This clone showed up just once. The rearrangement uses TRBV7-8 and TRBJ2-5, with 10 bases aligning to TRBD2. V shed 4 bases and J 2 bases; nucleotides not matched to a gene: 4. The CDR3 covers 15 residues. Germline V gene sequence: CDR1 SGHVS, CDR2 FQNEAQ. CDR3 DNA: TGTGCCAGCAGCTCCCTAGCGGGAGTGCAAGAGACCCAGTACTTC. This codes for CASSSLAGVQETQYF.

The chain couples TRBV4-3 to TRBJ1-2, with D tentatively TRBD1 (6 bases). The CDR3 consists of 15 residues. Germline CDR1 is LGHNA and CDR2 is YSLEER. Trimming pared 4 bases from V and 4 bases from J, leaving 16 bases between. The CDR3 loop reads CASSPGARDIYGYTF. DNA for the CDR3: TGCGCCAGCAGCCCTGGAGCCAGGGACATCTATGGCTACACCTTC.

The gene calls are TRBV27 and TRBJ1-2; D perhaps matches TRBD1 (6 bases). The V end lost 5 bases, the J end lost 4 bases, and 11 bases lay between the germline ends. CDR3 length equals 13 residues. CDR1 and CDR2 from the germline V gene are MNHEY and SMNVEV (reference sequence). CDR3 residues: CASSRGQGYGYTF. CDR3 DNA: TGTGCCAGCAGTCGGGGGCAGGGCTATGGCTACACCTTC.

V and J are TRBV19 and TRBJ2-1; D unresolved. Trimming left V 4 bases short and J 0 bases short, with 7 bases between. Germline lookup yields CDR1 LNHDA and CDR2 SQIVND (reference sequence). CDR3 size: 14 residues. The CDR3 coding sequence is TGTGCCAGTAGTAGGTCTAGCTCCTACAATGAGCAGTTCTTC. This translates into CASSRSSSYNEQFF.

The chain links TRBV10-3 to TRBJ2-3; no reliable D call. The CDR3 is 16 residues long. Germline V gives CDR1 ENHRY, CDR2 SYGVKD. The V end lost 0 bases, the J end lost 5 bases, and 15 bases lay between the germline ends. This CDR3 is CAISESRTPRRDTQYF. CDR3 coding DNA: TGTGCCATCAGTGAGTCGAGGACCCCTCGCCGAGATACGCAGTATTTT.

The chain is built from TRBV21-1 and TRBJ1-5; the D call TRBD1 from the table was never checked on the DNA. TRBV21-1 is labeled a pseudogene. The CDR3 is made up of 14 amino acids. The CDR3 reads CASSKNRAGQPQHF. DNA for the CDR3: TGTGCCAGCAGCAAAAACAGGGCCGGTCAGCCCCAGCATTTT.

The chain recombines TRBV28 with TRBJ1-1; no definite D call. The CDR3 spans 11 residues. Deletions cut 5 bases from V and 2 bases from J, with 3 bases between. Germline V gene lookup returns CDR1 MDHEN and CDR2 SYDVKM. In DNA form, the CDR3 reads TGTGCCAGCAGTCGTAACACTGAAGCTTTCTTT. Translation gives CASSRNTEAFF.

V is TRBV10-1 and J is TRBJ1-1; D is unclear. CDR3 size: 15 residues. Deletions cut 0 bases from V and 1 base from J, with 9 bases between. Germline values: CDR1 WNHNN, CDR2 SYGVQD (reference sequence). CDR3 protein: CASSESSSANTEAFF. As DNA, the CDR3 is TGCGCCAGCAGTGAGTCTTCCAGCGCGAACACTGAAGCTTTCTTT.

The genes are TRBV19 and TRBJ1-4; D gene ambiguous. CDR3 size: 15 residues. In germline, CDR1 is LNHDA, CDR2 SQIVND (reference sequence). Between the trimmed V and J ends, which lost 6 bases and 6 bases, there was a span of 17 bases. CDR3 DNA: TGTGCCAGTAGCCACCCGACGGACTGGGATGAAAAACTGTTTTTT. Protein product: CASSHPTDWDEKLFF.

In this sample, this clone turned up once. V and J are TRBV7-3 and TRBJ1-1; D unclear. With 2 bases removed from V and 1 base from J, the gap between germline ends came to 8 bases. This CDR3 comprises 14 residues. Per the germline V gene, CDR1 is SGHTA and CDR2 is FQGTGA. The CDR3 nucleotides read TGTGCCAGCAGCTTATCTGCGGCGAACACTGAAGCTTTCTTT. Its protein is CASSLSAANTEAFF.

This clone was recorded once. The CDR3: CASRGTGQYQPQHF. In DNA form, the CDR3 reads TGTGCCAGCAGGGGGACAGGGCAGTATCAGCCCCAGCATTTT. The chain has TRBV2 and TRBJ1-5, with TRBD1 identical over 9 bases. With V trimmed by 6 bases and J by 5 bases, 5 bases remained unmatched. Germline lookup yields CDR1 SNHLY and CDR2 FYNNEI. The CDR3 is made up of 14 amino acids.

The chain links TRBV11-2 to TRBJ1-2, with 9 bases fitting TRBD1. Germline values: CDR1 SGHAT, CDR2 FQNNGV. The CDR3 extends over 13 amino acids. V shed 5 bases, J shed 4 bases, and the junction held 2 bases outside the gene matches. This chain's CDR3 is CASSAGQGYGYTF. CDR3 sequence (DNA): TGTGCCAGCAGCGCGGGACAGGGCTATGGCTACACCTTC.

The table lists this clone with a few counts. The chain joins TRBV29-1 to TRBJ1-2; perhaps TRBD1 as D (5 bases). The CDR3 covers 11 residues. V shed 5 bases and J shed 3 bases, with 7 bases lying between them. Per the germline V gene, CDR1 is SQVTM and CDR2 is ANQGSEA. The CDR3 loop is CSVTGDYGYTF. In DNA, the CDR3 is TGCAGCGTTACGGGGGACTATGGCTACACCTTC.

V is TRBV5-4 and J is TRBJ1-1; no reliable D call. In germline, CDR1 is SGHNT, CDR2 YYREEE (reference sequence). This CDR3 comprises 15 residues. Trimming removed 7 bases from V and 2 bases from J, with 18 bases in between. The DNA for the CDR3 is TGTGCCAGCCGTCAGGATACCGGGGTAAACACTGAAGCTTTCTTT. Amino acid sequence: CASRQDTGVNTEAFF.

This sequence joins TRBV7-2 and TRBJ2-2; 7 bases are a match to TRBD2. The CDR3 runs to 17 residues. CDR1 is SGHTA and CDR2 is FQGNSA in the germline V gene. The V and J ends lost 0 bases and 3 bases, in that order; junction bases with no gene match: 7. CDR3 sequence (DNA): TGTGCCAGCAGCTTAGCCCCAGCGGGAACCCACACCGGGGAGCTGTTTTTT. Amino acid sequence: CASSLAPAGTHTGELFF.

The V call is TRBV28, the J call TRBJ2-1, with TRBD2 matching over 7 bases. The ends lost 2 bases at V and 2 bases at J; junction bases unmatched: 9. Per germline, CDR1 MDHEN and CDR2 SYDVKM. The CDR3 covers 17 residues. The CDR3 spells CASSLRLAGVPYNEQFF. The CDR3 DNA follows: TGTGCCAGCAGTTTACGATTAGCGGGTGTCCCCTACAATGAGCAGTTCTTC.

The chain recombines TRBV28 with TRBJ1-5; tentatively, D is TRBD1 (5 bases). The germline CDR1 and CDR2 sequences are MDHEN and SYDVKM. The CDR3 covers 16 residues. Trimming took 2 bases from V and 0 from J, leaving 11 bases between them. CDR3 sequence: CASSLRTGHSNQPQHF. The CDR3 nucleotides read TGTGCCAGCAGTTTACGTACGGGGCATAGCAATCAGCCCCAGCATTTT. Variable domain in full (rest from reference TRBV28 and TRBJ1-5): DVKVTQSSRYLVKRTGEKVFLECVQDMDHENMFWYRQDPGLGLRLIYFSYDVKMKEKGDIPEGYSVSREKKERFSLILESASTNQTSMYLCASSLRTGHSNQPQHFGDGTRLSIL.

The CDR3 spells CASSGVEYGLEQFF. The CDR3 nucleotides are TGTGCCAGTAGTGGAGTGGAGTATGGGCTCGAGCAGTTCTTC. This sequence joins TRBV19 and TRBJ2-1; D gene uncertain. Germline V gene sequence: CDR1 LNHDA, CDR2 SQIVND (reference sequence). Trimming removed 5 bases from V and 10 bases from J, with 18 bases in between. The CDR3 loop spans 14 amino acids.

This chain connects TRBV9 to TRBJ1-1; no firm D call. This CDR3 region has 14 residues. The V gene's germline CDR1 is SGDLS and CDR2 YYNGEE. Trimming left V 4 bases short and J 7 bases short, with 17 bases between. The CDR3 here is CASSPTDRVGEAFF. CDR3 sequence (DNA): TGTGCCAGCAGCCCCACCGACCGGGTAGGTGAAGCTTTCTTT.